These 26 T cell receptor beta chains originate from one sample sequenced in a study of healthy donors' naive CD4 and CD8 T cells. TCR libraries were built from 450 to 650 ng of total RNA by linear amplification. One entry per CDR3 protein, called by TCRdb with MiXCR from the reads. Among approximately 200,000 distinct CDR3 sequences, around three quarters were seen once, and the ten largest hold more than 2%. Sequencing used naive CD4+ and CD8+ T cells sorted from blood, pooled from several donors. Receptor source: a pool of human donors in good health; the sample pools cells from several healthy donors.

The chain uses TRBV6-5 and TRBJ2-7; 15 bases fit TRBD2. The CDR3 is 15 amino acids. The V gene end was trimmed by 5 bases and the J gene end by 4 bases; junction bases not matched to a gene: 3. Germline loops: CDR1 MNHEY, CDR2 SVGAGI. DNA for the CDR3: TGTGCCAGCAGTGGACTAGCGGGAGGGGAATACGAGCAGTACTTC. Translation: CASSGLAGGEYEQYF.

The chain links TRBV6-5 to TRBJ1-1; D remains unclear. The germline gives CDR1 MNHEY, CDR2 SVGAGI. This CDR3 has 14 residues. V gave up 0 bases and J gave up 7 bases, with 12 bases separating them. DNA for the CDR3: TGTGCCAGCAGTTACTCACGGGTTCTTTTTGAAGCTTTCTTT. Translation: CASSYSRVLFEAFF.

V and J are TRBV19 and TRBJ2-1; tentatively, D is TRBD1 or TRBD2 (5 bases each). Trimming left V 6 bases short and J 15 bases short, with 18 bases between. The CDR3 has 12 amino acids. CDR1 is LNHDA and CDR2 is SQIVND in the germline V gene (reference sequence). The CDR3 coding sequence is TGTGCCAGTAGGGACCGGACACCCCGGGGGTTCTTC. Its translation is CASRDRTPRGFF.

This clonotype was seen only once. The gene calls are TRBV27 and TRBJ1-1; a possible D gene is TRBD1 (6 bases). The CDR3 extends over 16 amino acids. The germline V gene encodes CDR1 MNHEY and CDR2 SMNVEV (reference sequence). The V end was cut by 6 bases, the J end by 0 bases, with 17 bases between. CDR3: CASRHSTGRLNTEAFF. In nucleotides, the CDR3 is TGTGCCAGCAGACACTCGACAGGCAGGTTGAACACTGAAGCTTTCTTT.

Only a few counts were recorded for this clonotype. This sequence joins TRBV5-6 and TRBJ2-7; D may match TRBD1 or TRBD2 (5 bases each). This CDR3 has 12 residues. The germline gives CDR1 SGHDT, CDR2 YYEEEE. V was clipped by 4 bases and J by 5 bases, with 10 bases between them. The CDR3 DNA follows: TGTGCCAGCAGCCCGGGGACGAACGAGCAGTACTTC. Translating gives CASSPGTNEQYF.

This chain connects TRBV30 to TRBJ2-1; D remains unclear. V was cut by 0 bases and J by 8 bases, with 5 bases left in between. Germline V gene sequence: CDR1 GTSNPN, CDR2 SVGIG (reference sequence). The CDR3 is 11 residues long. CDR3 nucleotides: TGTGCCTGGAGTGTACGGCATGAGCAGTTCTTC. It codes for CAWSVRHEQFF.

In the case of this clonotype: The junction departs from the called germline gene at one end, perhaps through a read error. V usage is TRBV5-5 and J usage is TRBJ1-2; TRBD1 matches at 7 bases. CDR1 is SGHKS, CDR2 YYEKEE, per germline (reference sequence). The CDR3 has 17 residues. The CDR3, as DNA: TGCGCCAGCAGCTTGGAGGGGAATGAGGGGGCAGTTGGTGGCTACACCTTC. Translation gives CASSLEGNEGAVGGYTF.

The chain links TRBV27 to TRBJ2-3; possibly TRBD2 for D (6 bases). The CDR3 has 16 amino acids. Trimming cost V 4 bases and J 0 bases, with 14 bases left between them. Germline CDR1 is MNHEY and CDR2 is SMNVEV (reference sequence). The CDR3 loop is CASSSGTVTSTDTQYF. CDR3 DNA: TGTGCCAGCAGTTCGGGGACTGTTACTAGCACAGATACGCAGTATTTT.

In this sample, this clonotype turned up a few times. The rearrangement joins TRBV18 to TRBJ2-3, with TRBD1 identical over 7 bases. Germline V gene lookup returns CDR1 KGHSH and CDR2 LQKENI. The CDR3 consists of 18 residues. J was trimmed by 4 bases and V by 0 bases; bases with no gene match: 13. CDR3 amino acids: CASSPPKANRGQADTQYF. The CDR3 bases are TGTGCCAGCTCACCACCGAAGGCCAACAGGGGTCAGGCAGATACGCAGTATTTT.

This clonotype has only one observation. The chain is built from TRBV6-1 and TRBJ2-7; TRBD2 aligns across 7 bases. V gave up 4 bases and J gave up 5 bases; unmatched junction bases: 8. This CDR3 is 14 amino acids long. Germline values: CDR1 MNHNS, CDR2 SASEGT. The CDR3 DNA reads as TGTGCCAGCAGTGTCCCACGGGGAGGGGACGAGCAGTACTTC. This sequence encodes CASSVPRGGDEQYF.

This chain uses TRBV29-1 with TRBJ2-7; D unresolved. The germline gives CDR1 SQVTM, CDR2 ANQGSEA. V lost 7 bases to trimming and J lost 5 bases, with 21 bases between them. The CDR3 has 14 amino acids. CDR3 bases: TGCAGCGGCACGCCCGTAGGGCAAGGAAACGAGCAGTACTTC. Translated, it gives CSGTPVGQGNEQYF.

This clonotype turned up a few times. The chain is built from TRBV29-1 and TRBJ2-1, with TRBD2 as a possible D gene (5 bases). CDR3 size: 14 residues. Germline-derived CDR1 and CDR2 are SQVTM and ANQGSEA. Trimming shortened V by 6 bases and J by 5 bases, and 17 bases separated the two germline ends. The CDR3 loop is CSVGVPPRHNEQFF. The CDR3 DNA reads as TGCAGCGTCGGGGTGCCTCCGCGGCACAATGAGCAGTTCTTC.

This clonotype came up once. V is TRBV4-2 and J is TRBJ2-5; perhaps TRBD1 as D (6 bases). Trimming took off 4 bases at V and 5 bases at J, with 17 bases between the two ends. The germline CDR1 and CDR2 sequences are LGHNA and YNFKEQ. The CDR3 is 15 residues long. The CDR3 region has the DNA TGTGCCAGCAGCCCAAGGGGGATGTTGGAGGAGACCCAGTACTTC. Its protein is CASSPRGMLEETQYF.

This clonotype was detected a few times. J is TRBJ2-7 and V is TRBV18; D unresolved. Germline V gene lookup returns CDR1 KGHSH and CDR2 LQKENI. Deletions cut 3 bases from V and 5 bases from J, with 14 bases between. CDR3 size: 14 residues. CDR3 region: CASSPRSAGDEQYF. The CDR3 DNA is TGTGCCAGCTCACCGAGAAGCGCTGGAGACGAGCAGTACTTC.

V and J are TRBV14 and TRBJ2-1, with TRBD2 matching 14 bases. Trimming cost V 1 base and J 0 bases; bases outside gene matches: 14. The CDR3 is 22 residues long. In germline, CDR1 is SGHDN, CDR2 FVKESK. CDR3: CASSQGMATLGLAGGSYNEQFF. The CDR3 nucleotides are TGTGCCAGCAGCCAAGGTATGGCCACCCTCGGACTAGCGGGAGGCTCCTACAATGAGCAGTTCTTC.

The V gene is TRBV5-4, the J gene TRBJ1-2; 7 nucleotides line up with TRBD1. The trim removed 3 bases at V and 5 bases at J, leaving 7 bases unmatched. The CDR3 spans 14 residues. CDR1 is SGHNT and CDR2 is YYREEE in the germline V gene (reference sequence). CDR3 residues: CASSSDRDFYGYTF. Here the CDR3 DNA reads TGTGCCAGCAGCTCCGACAGGGATTTTTATGGCTACACCTTC. The variable domain in full, completed from reference TRBV5-4 and TRBJ1-2, reads ETGVTQSPTHLIKTRGQQVTLRCSSQSGHNTVSWYQQALGQGPQFIFQYYREEENGRGNFPPRFSGLQFPNYSSELNVNALELDDSALYLCASSSDRDFYGYTFGSGTRLTVV.

The gene calls are TRBV27 and TRBJ1-5; no clear D. The germline CDR1 and CDR2 sequences are MNHEY and SMNVEV (reference sequence). The V gene lost 11 bases and the J gene lost 6 bases, with 17 bases spanning the gap. The CDR3 consists of 13 residues. CDR3 amino acids: CASSMGIGQPQHF. The CDR3 nucleotides are TGTGCCTCCTCGATGGGGATCGGTCAGCCCCAGCATTTT.

V gene TRBV6-6 combines with J gene TRBJ1-5; D call uncertain. The CDR3 consists of 13 residues. Trimming left V 2 bases short and J 4 bases short, with 6 bases between. The germline CDR1 and CDR2 sequences are MNHNY and SVGAGI (reference sequence). The CDR3, as DNA: TGTGCCAGCAGTTACGTAAGGAATCAGCCCCAGCATTTT. Encoded protein: CASSYVRNQPQHF.

This rearrangement joins TRBV4-3 to TRBJ2-7; D could derive from TRBD1 or TRBD2 (5 bases each). There are 18 residues in the CDR3. V was pared by 4 bases and J by 5 bases, with 27 bases between. Germline loops: CDR1 LGHNA, CDR2 YSLEER. CDR3 sequence reads: CASSPLGTGGEGKNEQYF. DNA for the CDR3: TGCGCCAGCAGCCCATTGGGGACGGGCGGTGAAGGGAAAAACGAGCAGTACTTC.

This chain links TRBV19 with TRBJ2-1; perhaps TRBD1 as D (5 bases). Per the germline V gene, CDR1 is LNHDA and CDR2 is SQIVND (reference sequence). The V end lost 4 bases, the J end lost 3 bases, and 7 bases lay between the germline ends. This CDR3 contains 13 residues. CDR3 sequence: CASSKQDYNEQFF. CDR3 nucleotide sequence: TGTGCCAGTAGTAAACAGGACTACAATGAGCAGTTCTTC.

The chain employs TRBV29-1 and TRBJ2-1; 8 nucleotides match TRBD2. The CDR3 consists of 14 residues. Trimming at V came to 2 bases and at J to 2 bases, leaving 2 bases not matched to a gene. The V gene's germline CDR1 is SQVTM and CDR2 ANQGSEA. CDR3 nucleotides: TGCAGCGTTGAAAAAGCGGGGGCCTACAATGAGCAGTTCTTC. It encodes CSVEKAGAYNEQFF.

This chain links TRBV6-5 with TRBJ2-5; D is undetermined. Deletions cut 2 bases from V and 3 bases from J, with 10 bases between. CDR1 and CDR2 from the germline V gene are MNHEY and SVGAGI. CDR3 length: 14 amino acids. Written as DNA, the CDR3 is TGTGCCAGCAGTTACCACGGACCAAAAGAGACCCAGTACTTC. It specifies CASSYHGPKETQYF.

The rearrangement joins TRBV5-1 to TRBJ1-2; 11 bases agree with TRBD1. Germline trimming cut 4 bases from V and 8 bases from J; bases unmatched to any gene: 7. The CDR3 length is 14 residues. Per germline, CDR1 SGHRS and CDR2 YFSETQ. The CDR3 region is CASSLDRGQDGYTF. The CDR3 DNA follows: TGCGCCAGCAGCCTGGACAGGGGGCAAGACGGCTACACCTTC.

This chain's CDR3 is CSVVIGPSGYTF. The CDR3 region has the DNA TGCAGCGTTGTTATAGGACCTTCGGGCTACACCTTC. The V call is TRBV29-1, the J call TRBJ1-2; D not certain. V was cut by 4 bases and J by 8 bases, with 14 bases left in between. This CDR3 comprises 12 residues. Germline values: CDR1 SQVTM, CDR2 ANQGSEA.

This clonotype was found once. The chain couples TRBV6-5 to TRBJ2-3; TRBD2 is a possible D gene (5 bases). The CDR3 has 14 amino acids. The germline V gene has CDR1 MNHEY and CDR2 SVGAGI. Trimming left V 0 bases short and J 4 bases short, with 8 bases between. The CDR3 loop reads CASSYSRGSDTQYF. Here the CDR3 DNA reads TGTGCCAGCAGTTACTCGAGAGGGTCAGATACGCAGTATTTT.

The V call is TRBV4-3, the J call TRBJ1-1; no firm D call. The CDR3 has 14 amino acids. The V gene lost 3 bases and the J gene lost 4 bases, with 12 bases spanning the gap. Per the germline V gene, CDR1 is LGHNA and CDR2 is YSLEER. CDR3 DNA sequence: TGCGCCAGCAGCCATCGCCGGGTAGGCACTGAAGCTTTCTTT. Its translation: CASSHRRVGTEAFF.